The entry below describes one T cell receptor (beta chain). This entry comes from a study of PD-L1 blockade in urothelial cancer. The wider study: Once treatment had started, blood was analyzed at 3 weeks (second dose) and again at 6 weeks.

Assay used: immunoSEQ multiplex PCR; TCRdb lists only in-frame clones, some missing. The sample shows 72,000 or so clones, around 86% of them seen only once. The time point: pretreatment peripheral blood. The CDR3 sequence is 17 residues long. V trimming: 4 bases; J trimming: 6 bases; junction bases outside the gene matches: 15. Germline lookup yields CDR1 SEHNR and CDR2 FQNEAQ (reference sequence). Source: PBMCs, taken around atezolizumab (anti-PD-L1) treatment. The sequence derives from a man between 60 and 70 years old with urothelial cancer. The V call is TRBV7-9, the J call TRBJ2-7; 10 bases map to TRBD1. The CDR3 bases are TGTGCCAGCAGCTCTGTAATTACCGGGACAGGGGTATTCGAGCAGTACTTC. Translated, it gives CASSSVITGTGVFEQYF.